This T cell receptor (beta chain) was captured by sequencing in a study of blood T cell repertoires in COVID-19. Study as a whole: Some COVID-19 samples were acute and others convalescent; all came from the United States, Italy and Spain. Sample material is recorded as cDNA or gDNA derived from T cells, B-cell-depleted T cells, or PBMCs.

The V and J ends lost 4 bases and 0 bases, in that order; junction bases with no gene match: 2. Germline V CDR1 and CDR2: SNHLY, FYNNEI. The CDR3 is 15 amino acids. Study processing details: Reference gene primers were amplified, and this amplification served to estimate nucleated cell counts. Using immunoSEQ multiplex PCR, the repertoire was profiled, and TCRdb retains in-frame clones only, with some absent. V and J calls and clone size follow that table, whereas D and trimming were derived from the DNA. Altogether around 94,000 clones are present, 84% being singletons, with the ten largest covering 8.5% to 10%.

J is TRBJ2-2 and V is TRBV2; TRBD1 matches 7 bases. The TCR sequence derives from a man between 35 and 55 years old with active or convalescent COVID-19. Sequenced material: peripheral blood. The CDR3 spells CASSVQGTNTGELFF. In nucleotides, the CDR3 is TGTGCCAGCAGTGTACAGGGGACGAACACCGGGGAGCTGTTTTTT.